These 3 T cell receptor beta chains were sequenced from one sample in a study of CD8 T cell repertoires and HIV-1 epitope variants. The protocol was immunoSEQ multiplex PCR, while the TCRdb copy is restricted to in-frame clones and leaves out a portion. The sample contains 90,000 or so clones, over 70% of which appear only once. The material sequenced was uncultured baseline CD8+ T cells from peripheral blood mononuclear cells (PBMCs). The origin of the receptors is a male donor with HIV.

The gene calls are TRBV28 and TRBJ2-1; the match to TRBD1 covers 11 bases. Germline-derived CDR1 and CDR2 are MDHEN and SYDVKM. The CDR3 extends over 14 amino acids. The V segment lost 6 bases and the J segment 5 bases; nucleotides outside the gene matches: 3. CDR3: CASSRTGGDNEQFF. CDR3 sequence (DNA): TGTGCCAGCAGCCGGACAGGGGGCGACAATGAGCAGTTCTTC.

The V gene is TRBV5-6, the J gene TRBJ2-7; 9 bases are a match to TRBD1. Looked up from germline, CDR1 is SGHDT and CDR2 is YYEEEE. This CDR3 is 15 amino acids long. Trimming took 0 bases from V and 4 from J; bases not matched to a gene: 5. CDR3 region: CASSLDRGQGYEQYF. In DNA, the CDR3 is TGTGCCAGCAGCTTGGACAGGGGGCAAGGGTACGAGCAGTACTTC.

This CDR3 is CASSLKAGAGETQYF. The CDR3 DNA reads as TGTGCCAGCAGCTTAAAGGCGGGAGCTGGGGAGACCCAGTACTTC. The chain combines TRBV7-2 with TRBJ2-5; 7 bases agree with TRBD2. The V gene's germline CDR1 is SGHTA and CDR2 FQGNSA. The CDR3 is 15 residues long. V dropped 2 bases and J dropped 5; count of bases not matched to a gene: 8.